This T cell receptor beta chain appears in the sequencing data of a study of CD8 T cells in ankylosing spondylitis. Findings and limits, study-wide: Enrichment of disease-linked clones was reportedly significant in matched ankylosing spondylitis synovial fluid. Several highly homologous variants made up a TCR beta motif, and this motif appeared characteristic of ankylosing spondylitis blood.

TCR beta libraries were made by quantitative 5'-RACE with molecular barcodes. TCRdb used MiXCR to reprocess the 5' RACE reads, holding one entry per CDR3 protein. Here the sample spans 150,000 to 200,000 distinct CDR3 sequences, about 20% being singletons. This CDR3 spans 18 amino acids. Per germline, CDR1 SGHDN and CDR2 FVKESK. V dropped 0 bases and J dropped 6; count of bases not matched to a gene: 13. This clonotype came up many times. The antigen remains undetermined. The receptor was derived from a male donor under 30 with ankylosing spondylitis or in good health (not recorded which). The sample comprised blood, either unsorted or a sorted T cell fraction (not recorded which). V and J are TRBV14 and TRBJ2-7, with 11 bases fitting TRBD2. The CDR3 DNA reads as TGTGCCAGCAGCCAAGATCATAATGTTCGGCTAGCGGGAGGCGAGCAGTACTTC. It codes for CASSQDHNVRLAGGEQYF.